The 9 T cell receptor beta chains below all came from one sample that was sequenced in a study of T cells in Graves' hyperthyroidism and ophthalmopathy. Amplified regions were TCR beta CDR3 sequences from RNA transcripts. Researchers ran a first-round RT-PCR on the TCR CDR3 using the HTBI primer set. TCRdb fed the multiplex PCR reads into MiXCR, producing one record per CDR3 protein. The table records about 360,000 distinct CDR3 sequences, about 20% of them present only once. Sequencing was carried out using blood. These receptors originate from a young woman with Graves' hyperthyroidism.

This clonotype has at least ten counts. This chain links TRBV6-5 with TRBJ2-5, with D perhaps matching TRBD1 (5 bases). Trimming removed 6 bases from V and 7 bases from J, with 15 bases in between. The CDR3 length is 13 residues. The germline gives CDR1 MNHEY, CDR2 SVGAGI. The CDR3 sequence is CASSYGSQGTQYF. The CDR3 DNA sequence: TGTGCCAGCAGCTACGGCAGCCAGGGGACCCAGTACTTC.

The table lists this clonotype with many counts. The chain recombines TRBV5-1 with TRBJ1-1; D perhaps matches TRBD1 (5 bases). Trimming stripped 4 bases from V and 6 bases from J, with 13 bases between. CDR1 and CDR2 (germline): SGHRS, YFSETQ. This CDR3 is built from 13 residues. The CDR3 DNA reads TGCGCCAGCAGCCCACACACAGGCGCTGAAGCTTTCTTT. This gives the protein CASSPHTGAEAFF.

This clonotype showed up many times. This chain uses TRBV2 with TRBJ2-2; D is unclear. Deletions cut 4 bases from V and 8 bases from J, with 5 bases between. The CDR3 loop spans 11 amino acids. Germline CDR1 is SNHLY and CDR2 is FYNNEI. The CDR3 here is CASSGRGELFF. The CDR3 nucleotides are TGTGCCAGCAGTGGTCGGGGGGAGCTGTTTTTT.

This clonotype has at least ten counts. The chain couples TRBV2 to TRBJ2-7; possibly TRBD1 or TRBD2 for D (5 bases each). This CDR3 region has 13 residues. V was cut by 6 bases and J by 2 bases, with 11 bases left in between. Germline V gives CDR1 SNHLY, CDR2 FYNNEI. CDR3 nucleotides: TGTGCCAGCAGCCGGGACGGAGCCTACGAGCAGTACTTC. This translates into CASSRDGAYEQYF. Combining the CDR3 with reference TRBV2 and TRBJ2-7 gives the whole variable domain EPEVTQTPSHQVTQMGQEVILRCVPISNHLYFYWYRQILGQKVEFLVSFYNNEISEKSEIFDDQFSVERPDGSNFTLKIRSTKLEDSAMYFCASSRDGAYEQYFGPGTRLTVT.

This clonotype was found many times. This chain joins TRBV19 and TRBJ1-2; D ambiguous. This CDR3 region has 14 residues. The V end lost 0 bases, the J end lost 4 bases, and 9 bases lay between the germline ends. Germline CDR1 is LNHDA and CDR2 is SQIVND (reference sequence). The CDR3 DNA is TGTGCCAGTAGTATAGACCTCGGGCCCTATGGCTACACCTTC. It translates to CASSIDLGPYGYTF.

This clonotype was counted at least ten times. The chain links TRBV6-2 or TRBV6-3 to TRBJ2-7; D remains unclear. This CDR3 spans 12 amino acids. The germline CDR1 and CDR2 sequences are MNHEY and SVGEGT. V was clipped by 6 bases and J by 2 bases, with 8 bases between them. The CDR3 nucleotides read TGTGCCAGCAGGGGGAATGCCTACGAGCAGTACTTC. Translated: CASRGNAYEQYF.

This clonotype was seen ten or more times. The V call is TRBV6-1, the J call TRBJ2-7, with 14 bases lining up with TRBD2. CDR1 and CDR2 (germline): MNHNS, SASEGT. The CDR3 totals 16 residues. V lost 6 bases, J lost 5 bases, and 9 bases stayed unmatched. CDR3 nucleotide sequence: TGTGCCAGCAGGGAGACTAGCGGGGGGGCTAGGAACGAGCAGTACTTC. Translating it yields CASRETSGGARNEQYF.

This clonotype was counted at least ten times. This chain links TRBV7-9 with TRBJ2-7, with 7 bases that match TRBD1. Germline CDR1 SEHNR, CDR2 FQNEAQ (reference sequence). The junction had 7 bases not matched to a gene; V was cut back by 5 bases and J by 3 bases. The CDR3 has 14 residues. The CDR3 loop reads CASSPGGKVYEQYF. In DNA form, the CDR3 reads TGTGCCAGCAGCCCAGGGGGTAAGGTCTACGAGCAGTACTTC.

This clonotype was recorded many times. The CDR3 DNA sequence: TGTGCCAGCAGTACCCCGGGTAGCTACGAGCAGTACTTC. This encodes CASSTPGSYEQYF. V and J are TRBV6-1 and TRBJ2-7, with no clear D. This CDR3 is built from 13 residues. Deletions cut 5 bases from V and 3 bases from J, with 11 bases between. Germline CDR1 MNHNS, CDR2 SASEGT.